This T cell receptor (beta chain) was observed in a study of identical twins. MiXCR, applied by TCRdb to the 5' RACE reads, yields one record per CDR3 protein. The sample has some 320,000 distinct CDR3 sequences; about 12% are singletons. For this clonotype: The antigen remains undetermined.

Study findings and constraints: Invariant cells of the MAIT and iNKT types might have partly distorted the zero-insertion analyses.

Trimming took 5 bases from V and 4 from J; bases not matched to a gene: 18. Looked up from germline, CDR1 is SGHAT and CDR2 is FQDESV (reference sequence). This CDR3 is built from 20 residues. The sample also formed part of further work on yellow fever vaccine responses in identical twins.

The clonotype comes from a woman younger than 35 in good health. The source material was CD8+ T cells sorted from blood. V and J are TRBV11-1 and TRBJ2-5; 14 positions match TRBD2. For the CDR3, the DNA is TGTGCCAGCAGCATAGACTTCCCGGGACTAGCGGGAGAATTTACAGAGACCCAGTACTTC. Its protein product is CASSIDFPGLAGEFTETQYF.